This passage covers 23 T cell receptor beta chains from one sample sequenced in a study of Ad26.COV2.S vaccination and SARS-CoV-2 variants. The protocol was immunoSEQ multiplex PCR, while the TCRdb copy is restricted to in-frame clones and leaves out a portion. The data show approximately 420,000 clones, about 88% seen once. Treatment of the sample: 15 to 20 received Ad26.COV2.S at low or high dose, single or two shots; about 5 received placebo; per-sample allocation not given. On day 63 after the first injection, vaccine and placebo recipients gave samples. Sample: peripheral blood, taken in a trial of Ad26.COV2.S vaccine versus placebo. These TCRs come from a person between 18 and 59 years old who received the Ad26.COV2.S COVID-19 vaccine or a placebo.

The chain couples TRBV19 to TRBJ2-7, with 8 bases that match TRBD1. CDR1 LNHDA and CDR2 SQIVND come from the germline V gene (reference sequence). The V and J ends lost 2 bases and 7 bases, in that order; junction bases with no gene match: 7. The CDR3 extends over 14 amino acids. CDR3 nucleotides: TGTGCCAGTAGTATATCAGGGGGCTTTGGAGAGCAGTACTTC. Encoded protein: CASSISGGFGEQYF.

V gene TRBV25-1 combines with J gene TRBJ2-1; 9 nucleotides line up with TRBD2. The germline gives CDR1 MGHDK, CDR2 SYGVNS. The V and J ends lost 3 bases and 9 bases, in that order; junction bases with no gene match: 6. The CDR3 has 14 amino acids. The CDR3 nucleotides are TGTGCCAGCAGTGATTCTGGACTAGCGTTTGAGCAGTTCTTC. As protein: CASSDSGLAFEQFF.

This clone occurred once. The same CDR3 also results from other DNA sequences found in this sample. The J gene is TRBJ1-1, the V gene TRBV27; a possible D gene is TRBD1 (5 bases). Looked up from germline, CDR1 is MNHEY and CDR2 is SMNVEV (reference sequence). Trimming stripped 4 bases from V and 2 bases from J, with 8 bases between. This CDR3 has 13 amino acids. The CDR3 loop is CASSYRGNTEAFF. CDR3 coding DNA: TGTGCCAGCAGTTACCGGGGCAACACTGAAGCTTTCTTT.

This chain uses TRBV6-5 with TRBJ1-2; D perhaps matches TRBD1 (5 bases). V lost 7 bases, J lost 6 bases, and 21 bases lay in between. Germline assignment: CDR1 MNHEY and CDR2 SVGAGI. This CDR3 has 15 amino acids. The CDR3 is CASTSVGFRDDGYTF. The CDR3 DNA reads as TGTGCCAGCACCTCGGTGGGGTTCAGGGATGATGGCTACACCTTC.

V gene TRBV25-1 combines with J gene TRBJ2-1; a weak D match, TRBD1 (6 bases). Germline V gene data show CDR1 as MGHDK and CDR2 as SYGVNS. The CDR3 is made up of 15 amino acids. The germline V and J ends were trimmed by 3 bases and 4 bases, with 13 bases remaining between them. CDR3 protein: CASSDPGTFYNEQFF. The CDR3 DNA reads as TGTGCCAGCAGTGACCCAGGGACATTTTACAATGAGCAGTTCTTC.

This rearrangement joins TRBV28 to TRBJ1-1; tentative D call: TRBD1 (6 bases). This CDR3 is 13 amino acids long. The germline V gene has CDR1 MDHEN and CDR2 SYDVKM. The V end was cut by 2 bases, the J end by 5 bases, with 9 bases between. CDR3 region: CASSLGTYTEAFF. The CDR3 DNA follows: TGTGCCAGCAGTTTAGGGACATATACTGAAGCTTTCTTT.

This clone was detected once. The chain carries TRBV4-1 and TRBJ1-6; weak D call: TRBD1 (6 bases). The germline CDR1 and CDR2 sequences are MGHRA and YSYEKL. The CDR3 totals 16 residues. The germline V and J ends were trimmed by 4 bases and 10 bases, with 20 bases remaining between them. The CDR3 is CASSPPSGQRKSPLHF. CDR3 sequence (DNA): TGCGCCAGCAGCCCCCCCTCAGGACAGAGGAAGTCACCCCTCCACTTT.

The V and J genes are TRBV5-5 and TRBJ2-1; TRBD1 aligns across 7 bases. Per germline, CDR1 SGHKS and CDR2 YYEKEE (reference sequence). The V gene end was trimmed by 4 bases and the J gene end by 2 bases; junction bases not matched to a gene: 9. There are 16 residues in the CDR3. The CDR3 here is CASSEDRAVPYNEQFF. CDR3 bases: TGTGCCAGCAGCGAAGACAGGGCTGTTCCCTACAATGAGCAGTTCTTC.

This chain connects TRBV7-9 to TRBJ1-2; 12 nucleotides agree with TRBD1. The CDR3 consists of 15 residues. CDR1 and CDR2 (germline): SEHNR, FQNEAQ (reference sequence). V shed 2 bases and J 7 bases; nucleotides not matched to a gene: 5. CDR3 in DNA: TGTGCCAGCAGCTTACCGGGACAGGGGGCAGGTGGCTACACCTTC. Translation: CASSLPGQGAGGYTF.

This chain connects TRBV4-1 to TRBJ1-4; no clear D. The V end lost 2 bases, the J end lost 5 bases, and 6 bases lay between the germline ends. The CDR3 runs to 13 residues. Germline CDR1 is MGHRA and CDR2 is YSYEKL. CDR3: CASSQWINEKLFF. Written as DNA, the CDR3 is TGCGCCAGCAGCCAATGGATAAATGAAAAACTGTTTTTT.

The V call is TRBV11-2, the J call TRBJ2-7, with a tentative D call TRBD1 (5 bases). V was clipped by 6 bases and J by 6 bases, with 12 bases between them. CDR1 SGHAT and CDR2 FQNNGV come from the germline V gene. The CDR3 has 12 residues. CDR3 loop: CASSLQGTEQYF. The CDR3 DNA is TGTGCCAGCAGTCTTCAGGGAACCGAGCAGTACTTC. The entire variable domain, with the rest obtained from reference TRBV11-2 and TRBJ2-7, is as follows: EAGVAQSPRYKIIEKRQSVAFWCNPISGHATLYWYQQILGQGPKLLIQFQNNGVVDDSQLPKDRFSAERLKGVDSTLKIQPAKLEDSAVYLCASSLQGTEQYFGPGTRLTVT.

CDR3 amino acids: CASSIIGQGAETQYF. CDR3 nucleotide sequence: TGTGCCAGTAGTATTATAGGACAGGGGGCCGAGACCCAGTACTTC. V usage is TRBV19 and J usage is TRBJ2-5; 11 nucleotides match TRBD1. The CDR3 has 15 amino acids. Germline CDR1 reads LNHDA; CDR2 reads SQIVND (reference sequence). J gave up 5 bases and V 3 bases, and 5 bases lay outside the gene matches.

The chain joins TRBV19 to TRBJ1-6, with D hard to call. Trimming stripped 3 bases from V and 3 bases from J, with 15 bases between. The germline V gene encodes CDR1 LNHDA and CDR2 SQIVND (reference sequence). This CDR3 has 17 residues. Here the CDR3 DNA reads TGTGCCAGTAGTATCGGAGACGACCCCCTCTATAATTCACCCCTCCACTTT. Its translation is CASSIGDDPLYNSPLHF.

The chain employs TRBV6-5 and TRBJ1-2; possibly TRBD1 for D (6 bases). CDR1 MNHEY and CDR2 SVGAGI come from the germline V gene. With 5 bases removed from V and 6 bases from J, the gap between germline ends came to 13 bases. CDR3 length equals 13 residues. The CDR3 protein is CASSLQGWDGYTF. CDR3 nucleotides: TGTGCCAGCAGTCTACAGGGTTGGGATGGCTACACCTTC.

CDR3 DNA: TGTGCCAGCAGCCCGGGACGGGTAAATTCACCCCTCCACTTT. Translating gives CASSPGRVNSPLHF. The rearrangement uses TRBV27 and TRBJ1-6, with D possibly being TRBD1 (5 bases). Germline V gene lookup returns CDR1 MNHEY and CDR2 SMNVEV (reference sequence). V lost 6 bases to trimming and J lost 7 bases, with 13 bases between them. The CDR3 covers 14 residues.

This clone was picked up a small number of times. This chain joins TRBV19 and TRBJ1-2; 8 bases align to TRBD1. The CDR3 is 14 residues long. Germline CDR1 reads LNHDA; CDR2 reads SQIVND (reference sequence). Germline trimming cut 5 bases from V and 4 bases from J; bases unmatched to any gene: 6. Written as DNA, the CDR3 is TGTGCCAGTAGTCCTGGACAGGGCGCCTATGGCTACACCTTC. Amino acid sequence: CASSPGQGAYGYTF.

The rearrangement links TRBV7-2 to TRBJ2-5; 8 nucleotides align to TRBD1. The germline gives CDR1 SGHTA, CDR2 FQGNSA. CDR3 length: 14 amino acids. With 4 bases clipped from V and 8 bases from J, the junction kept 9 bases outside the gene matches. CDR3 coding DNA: TGTGCCAGCAGCTCCATGAGGACAGGGAAAACCCAGTACTTC. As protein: CASSSMRTGKTQYF. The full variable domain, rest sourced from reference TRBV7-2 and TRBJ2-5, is GAGVSQSPSNKVTEKGKDVELRCDPISGHTALYWYRQSLGQGLEFLIYFQGNSAPDKSGLPSDRFSAERTGGSVSTLTIQRTQQEDSAVYLCASSSMRTGKTQYFGPGTRLLVL.

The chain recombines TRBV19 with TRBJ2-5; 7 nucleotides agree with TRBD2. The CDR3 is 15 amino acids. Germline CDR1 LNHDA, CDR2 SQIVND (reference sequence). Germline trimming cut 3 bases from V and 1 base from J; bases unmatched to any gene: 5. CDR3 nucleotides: TGTGCCAGTAGTATGAGGGCTAGCGGCCAAGAGACCCAGTACTTC. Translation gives CASSMRASGQETQYF.

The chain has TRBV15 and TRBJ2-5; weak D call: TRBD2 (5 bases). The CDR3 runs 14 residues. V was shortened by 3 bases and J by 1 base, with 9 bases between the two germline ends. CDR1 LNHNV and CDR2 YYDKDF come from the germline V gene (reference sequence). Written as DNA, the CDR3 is TGTGCCACCAGCAGGGGAGTCAGCCAAGAGACCCAGTACTTC. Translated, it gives CATSRGVSQETQYF.

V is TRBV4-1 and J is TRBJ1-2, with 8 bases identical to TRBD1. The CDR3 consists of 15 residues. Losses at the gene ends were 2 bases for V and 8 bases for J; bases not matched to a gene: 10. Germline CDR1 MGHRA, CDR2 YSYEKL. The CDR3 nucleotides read TGCGCCAGCAGCCAACCCCGCAGCAGGGGGCAAGGCTACACCTTC. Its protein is CASSQPRSRGQGYTF.

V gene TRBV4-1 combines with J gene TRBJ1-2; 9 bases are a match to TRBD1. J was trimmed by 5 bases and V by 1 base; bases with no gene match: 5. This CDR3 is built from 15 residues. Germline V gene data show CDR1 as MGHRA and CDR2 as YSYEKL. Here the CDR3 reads CASSQGTGEPYGYTF. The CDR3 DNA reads TGCGCCAGCAGCCAAGGGACAGGGGAACCTTATGGCTACACCTTC.

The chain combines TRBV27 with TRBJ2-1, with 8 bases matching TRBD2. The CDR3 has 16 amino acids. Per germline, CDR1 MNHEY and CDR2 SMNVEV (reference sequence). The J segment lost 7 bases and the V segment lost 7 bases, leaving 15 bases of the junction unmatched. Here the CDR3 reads CASTAERGYLRNEQFF. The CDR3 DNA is TGTGCCAGCACCGCTGAGCGGGGGTATCTGCGGAATGAGCAGTTCTTC.

CDR3 nucleotide sequence: TGTGCCAGCAGCTCCGGACTAGCGGGGTACAGCACAGATACGCAGTATTTT. This encodes CASSSGLAGYSTDTQYF. The V and J genes are TRBV5-4 and TRBJ2-3, with 12 bases lining up with TRBD2. This CDR3 has 17 amino acids. Trimming at V came to 3 bases and at J to 0 bases, leaving 5 bases not matched to a gene. CDR1 and CDR2 (germline): SGHNT, YYREEE (reference sequence). Supplemented by reference TRBV5-4 and TRBJ2-3, the full variable domain reads ETGVTQSPTHLIKTRGQQVTLRCSSQSGHNTVSWYQQALGQGPQFIFQYYREEENGRGNFPPRFSGLQFPNYSSELNVNALELDDSALYLCASSSGLAGYSTDTQYFGPGTRLTVL.